Listed here are 16 T cell receptor beta chains from one sample, sequenced in a study of blood T cell repertoires in COVID-19. Assay: immunoSEQ multiplex PCR; the TCRdb copy retains only in-frame clones and omits some. The sample comprises around 170,000 clones, around 80% of which are singletons, and roughly 10% rests with the top ten. Sequencing was carried out using peripheral blood. The receptors come from an elderly woman with COVID-19, enrolled during active disease.

The gene calls are TRBV5-1 and TRBJ2-1, with a tentative D call TRBD2 (6 bases). Looked up from germline, CDR1 is SGHRS and CDR2 is YFSETQ. The V gene lost 0 bases and the J gene lost 4 bases, with 14 bases spanning the gap. The length of the CDR3 is 16 residues. CDR3 nucleotide sequence: TGCGCCAGCAGCTTGGGGGGTCAAGGAGGGTACAATGAGCAGTTCTTC. This translates into CASSLGGQGGYNEQFF.

The rearrangement joins TRBV11-3 to TRBJ2-1; D might be TRBD1 (6 bases). This CDR3 spans 15 amino acids. V was shortened by 3 bases and J by 8 bases, with 17 bases between the two germline ends. CDR1 and CDR2 from the germline V gene are SGHNT and YENEEA. The CDR3 is CASSFPGPQGYEQFF. DNA for the CDR3: TGTGCCAGCAGCTTTCCAGGTCCCCAGGGGTATGAGCAGTTCTTC. The full variable domain, its missing parts supplied by reference TRBV11-3 and TRBJ2-1, is EAGVVQSPRYKIIEKKQPVAFWCNPISGHNTLYWYLQNLGQGPELLIRYENEEAVDDSQLPKDRFSAERLKGVDSTLKIQPAELGDSAVYLCASSFPGPQGYEQFFGPGTRLTVL.

V usage is TRBV18 and J usage is TRBJ2-3, with 8 bases lining up with TRBD1. J gave up 3 bases and V 3 bases, and 8 bases lay outside the gene matches. Germline V CDR1 and CDR2: KGHSH, LQKENI. CDR3 length: 16 residues. CDR3 sequence reads: CASSPDRALPTDTQYF. The CDR3 DNA reads as TGTGCCAGCTCACCGGACAGGGCTCTTCCGACAGATACGCAGTATTTT.

The genes are TRBV10-3 and TRBJ2-3, with D tentatively TRBD2 (5 bases). The V gene's germline CDR1 is ENHRY and CDR2 SYGVKD. Trimming shortened V by 0 bases and J by 0 bases, and 10 bases separated the two germline ends. This CDR3 region has 16 residues. As DNA, the CDR3 is TGTGCCATCAGTGAGTCGGACTTATCTAGCACAGATACGCAGTATTTT. The encoded protein is CAISESDLSSTDTQYF.

V is TRBV5-1 and J is TRBJ1-4, with D maybe TRBD1 (6 bases). This CDR3 has 14 amino acids. The V gene's germline CDR1 is SGHRS and CDR2 YFSETQ. Trimming took off 4 bases at V and 5 bases at J, with 12 bases between the two ends. This CDR3 is CASSLDQGNEKLFF. The CDR3 DNA reads TGCGCCAGCAGCCTGGACCAGGGGAATGAAAAACTGTTTTTT. The entire variable domain, with the rest obtained from reference TRBV5-1 and TRBJ1-4, is as follows: KAGVTQTPRYLIKTRGQQVTLSCSPISGHRSVSWYQQTPGQGLQFLFEYFSETQRNKGNFPGRFSGRQFSNSRSEMNVSTLELGDSALYLCASSLDQGNEKLFFGSGTQLSVL.

This clone turned up a few times. The J gene is TRBJ1-5, the V gene TRBV2; unclear D gene. This CDR3 is 14 amino acids long. The V end was cut by 1 base, the J end by 6 bases, with 10 bases between. Germline assignment: CDR1 SNHLY and CDR2 FYNNEI. For the CDR3, the DNA is TGTGCCAGCAGTGAAGGATCGGGGTTTCAGCCCCAGCATTTT. Translating gives CASSEGSGFQPQHF. The full variable domain, rest sourced from reference TRBV2 and TRBJ1-5, is EPEVTQTPSHQVTQMGQEVILRCVPISNHLYFYWYRQILGQKVEFLVSFYNNEISEKSEIFDDQFSVERPDGSNFTLKIRSTKLEDSAMYFCASSEGSGFQPQHFGDGTRLSIL.

The chain links TRBV28 to TRBJ1-5; D might be TRBD1 (5 bases). Trimming cost V 3 bases and J 2 bases, with 23 bases left between them. CDR1 MDHEN and CDR2 SYDVKM come from the germline V gene. The CDR3 length is 19 residues. The CDR3: CASSLSGQGGLYRNQPQHF. CDR3 DNA: TGTGCCAGCAGTTTGAGTGGGCAGGGCGGTTTATATCGCAATCAGCCCCAGCATTTT.

V and J are TRBV2 and TRBJ2-7; D might be TRBD1 (6 bases). The CDR3 runs 14 residues. Trimming cost V 1 base and J 3 bases, with 10 bases left between them. In germline, CDR1 is SNHLY, CDR2 FYNNEI. CDR3 sequence (DNA): TGTGCCAGCAGTGAAGGGGGCAGGGGCTACGAGCAGTACTTC. It is translated as CASSEGGRGYEQYF.

Here the CDR3 reads CASSPRTGINEKLFF. CDR3 nucleotide sequence: TGTGCCAGCAGCCCGCGGACAGGGATTAATGAAAAACTGTTTTTT. The rearrangement uses TRBV3-1 (or the pseudogene TRBV3-2) and TRBJ1-4, with TRBD1 matching 8 bases. V was pared by 4 bases and J by 4 bases, with 5 bases of the junction left unmatched. The CDR3 has 15 amino acids. CDR1 LGHDT and CDR2 YNNKEL come from the germline V gene (reference sequence).

CDR3 in DNA: TGTGCCAGCAGTGAATACACAGGGCTAGACAATGAGCAGTTCTTC. Protein product: CASSEYTGLDNEQFF. V gene TRBV25-1 combines with J gene TRBJ2-1; weak D call: TRBD1 (6 bases). This CDR3 is 15 amino acids long. Germline CDR1 is MGHDK and CDR2 is SYGVNS. V was clipped by 0 bases and J by 5 bases, with 11 bases between them.

The rearrangement uses TRBV7-8 and TRBJ2-5; perhaps TRBD2 as D (6 bases). V lost 1 base and J lost 5, with 11 bases in between. CDR1 SGHVS and CDR2 FQNEAQ come from the germline V gene. The CDR3 has 14 amino acids. The CDR3 loop is CASSLELAGETQYF. CDR3 coding DNA: TGTGCCAGCAGCTTAGAACTAGCCGGGGAGACCCAGTACTTC. The full variable domain, rest sourced from reference TRBV7-8 and TRBJ2-5, is GAGVSQSPRYKVAKRGQDVALRCDPISGHVSLFWYQQALGQGPEFLTYFQNEAQLDKSGLPSDRFFAERPEGSVSTLKIQRTQQEDSAVYLCASSLELAGETQYFGPGTRLLVL.

The J gene is TRBJ2-2, the V gene TRBV6-5; no reliable D call. Between the trimmed V and J ends, which lost 2 bases and 3 bases, there was a span of 4 bases. Germline CDR1 MNHEY, CDR2 SVGAGI. The CDR3 has 13 residues. The CDR3 is CASSYPYTGELFF. The CDR3 DNA reads as TGTGCCAGCAGTTACCCCTACACCGGGGAGCTGTTTTTT.

V is TRBV15 and J is TRBJ1-2; the match to TRBD1 covers 8 bases. CDR1 and CDR2 from the germline V gene are LNHNV and YYDKDF (reference sequence). V was pared by 0 bases and J by 4 bases, with 1 base of the junction left unmatched. The CDR3 is 14 residues long. In nucleotides, the CDR3 is TGTGCCACCAGCAGAGAGACAGGGGCCTATGGCTACACCTTC. This translates into CATSRETGAYGYTF.

The rearrangement joins TRBV6-1 to TRBJ1-5, with TRBD1 identical over 7 bases. With V trimmed by 7 bases and J by 7 bases, 7 bases remained unmatched. Germline CDR1 MNHNS, CDR2 SASEGT. This CDR3 has 13 residues. CDR3 bases: TGTGCCAGCAAGAAGGGGGCGAGCCAGCCCCAGCATTTT. Protein sequence: CASKKGASQPQHF.

This clone was counted only a few times. The chain couples TRBV27 to TRBJ2-2; the match to TRBD1 covers 8 bases. CDR1 MNHEY and CDR2 SMNVEV come from the germline V gene (reference sequence). The CDR3 covers 15 residues. The V segment lost 4 bases and the J segment 4 bases; nucleotides outside the gene matches: 5. The CDR3, as DNA: TGTGCCAGCAGTTCCCAGGGGGCCAGCACCGGGGAGCTGTTTTTT. It yields the protein CASSSQGASTGELFF.

As concerns this clone: Sequence at one end of the junction differs from germline and may be a read error. V gene TRBV12-3 or TRBV12-4 combines with J gene TRBJ2-7; 10 bases are a match to TRBD2. CDR3 length: 13 amino acids. Here the CDR3 DNA reads TGTGCCAGCAGTTTAGCGGGGGGGGCTAGCGGGAGCTTC. Its translation is CASSLAGGASGSF.